This T cell receptor beta chain was identified in a study of cytomegalovirus exposure and HLA in healthy donors. Study-level information: A later analysis reported the 100 to 150 validation repertoires used the same platform as the roughly 700 first-cohort repertoires. Study-level points and caveats: Researchers counted around 180 TCR beta chains as cytomegalovirus-associated. Confirmation in vitro established that three CMV-associated chains were specific for CMV antigens.

Method: immunoSEQ multiplex PCR; TCRdb's copy keeps in-frame clones and lacks some. The sample holds 120,000 to 150,000 clones, 70% to 90% seen once. CDR3 length equals 13 residues. Trimming removed 5 bases at V and 10 bases at J, with 17 bases between. In germline, CDR1 is WNHNN, CDR2 SYGVQD (reference sequence). In its sample, this clone was seen once. Its target is unknown. The chain employs TRBV10-1 and TRBJ1-1; tentative D call: TRBD1 (5 bases). The sequencing sample was made of PBMCs. The source of this sequence is a woman between 18 and 29 years old in good health and CMV-seropositive. The chain's CDR3 is CASSNGAGVSAFF. In DNA, the CDR3 is TGCGCCAGCAGTAATGGGGCCGGAGTGTCAGCTTTCTTT.